This TCR beta chain is drawn from a study of graft-versus-host responses after intestinal transplantation. For the study at large: Multivisceral, liver-intestinal, or isolated intestinal transplants were received by the recipients. Recipients were all induced with anti-thymocyte globulin, then given tacrolimus and steroids for roughly 3 years.

About this clone itself: Its antigen is unknown. The sample contains more than one DNA sequence encoding this CDR3.

Study-level results: HvG clone declines early post-transplant were associated with peak circulating GvH levels. Present in recipient marrow, GvH clones included some that appeared first in ileum or blood.

Assay: immunoSEQ multiplex PCR; the TCRdb copy retains only in-frame clones and omits some. The sample has approximately 90,000 clones, 85% to 95% seen once; the top ten hold 7.6%. Germline assignment: CDR1 MNHEY and CDR2 SMNVEV (reference sequence). CDR3 length: 13 amino acids. V lost 0 bases and J 2 bases, leaving 5 bases between the germline ends. The starting material was unstimulated CD8+ T cells sorted from spleen or lymph node cells, obtained before transplant. The rearrangement links TRBV27 to TRBJ2-7; D is unclear. The sequence derives from a human donor who was the organ donor for an intestinal transplant. The CDR3 protein is CASSLSATYEQYF. For the CDR3, the DNA is TGTGCCAGCAGTTTATCGGCCACCTACGAGCAGTACTTC.